The T cell receptor (beta chain) described here comes from a study of shared clonotypes between healthy human individuals. Study-wide results and limits: Rarefaction analysis demonstrated incomplete sorted-subset sequencing notwithstanding large depth. The authors sampled blood alone, and tissue repertoires likely differ.

Naive-designated CD8 cells lacked CD45RO, were positively enriched for CCR7, and omitted terminally differentiated effector memory CD45RA+ cells. Donors were healthy HIV-negative adults without recently reported acute infections or vaccinations. The assay was immunoSEQ multiplex PCR, and TCRdb's table has in-frame clones only and misses some. The sample holds some 2.1 million clones, approximately 95% seen once. V was pared by 0 bases and J by 4 bases, with 16 bases between. This CDR3 has 18 amino acids. Germline V gives CDR1 LGHNT, CDR2 FRNRAP. On this clone itself: Its matching antigen is unknown.

The chain links TRBV12-5 to TRBJ1-6; no definite D call. The receptor comes from a man aged 18 to 29 in good health. The specimen was naive CD8+ T cells sorted from blood. The CDR3 loop is CASGLVSNGLPYNSPLHF. For the CDR3, the DNA is TGTGCTAGTGGTTTGGTAAGCAATGGTCTTCCTTATAATTCACCCCTCCACTTT.